Following are 20 T cell receptor beta chains from one sample sequenced in a study of shared clonotypes between healthy human individuals. Data came from immunoSEQ multiplex PCR; TCRdb stores just in-frame clones and leaves some out. This repertoire shows about 230,000 clones, approximately 65% found once; its top ten account for around 10%. The sample consisted of memory CD4+ T cells sorted from blood. The subset denotes: CD45RA-negative fraction. These receptor sequences come from a man aged 30-40 years in good health.

The rearrangement links TRBV5-8 to TRBJ2-5, with 8 bases aligning to TRBD2. Germline V gene data show CDR1 as SGHTS and CDR2 as YDEGEE. The CDR3 covers 16 residues. V lost 0 bases and J lost 0; bases outside the gene matches: 4. CDR3 loop: CASSLGLSGNQETQYF. CDR3 DNA sequence: TGTGCCAGCAGCTTGGGACTTAGCGGGAACCAAGAGACCCAGTACTTC.

The chain carries TRBV7-9 and TRBJ2-3, with 11 bases identical to TRBD2. Germline CDR1 and CDR2: SEHNR and FQNEAQ (reference sequence). CDR3 length: 15 amino acids. Trimming at V came to 6 bases and at J to 4 bases, leaving 6 bases not matched to a gene. The CDR3 region is CASSPTSGIPDTQYF. CDR3 nucleotides: TGTGCCAGCAGTCCGACTAGCGGGATTCCAGATACGCAGTATTTT.

The rearrangement uses TRBV6-1 and TRBJ1-2; 12 nucleotides align to TRBD1. V lost 7 bases and J lost 2; bases outside the gene matches: 5. Germline V CDR1 and CDR2: MNHNS, SASEGT. This CDR3 region has 15 residues. The DNA of the CDR3 is TGTGCCAGCACCGCGGGGACAGGGGGCAACTATGGCTACACCTTC. Its protein is CASTAGTGGNYGYTF.

There are a few counts of this clone. The rearrangement links TRBV7-3 to TRBJ2-3, with TRBD2 matching 7 bases. Germline V gives CDR1 SGHTA, CDR2 FQGTGA. The CDR3 contains 14 residues. Trimming removed 6 bases from V and 2 bases from J; junction bases left unmatched: 5. In nucleotides, the CDR3 is TGTGCCAGCAGTCGGGGGGTCCCCACAGATACGCAGTATTTT. Protein: CASSRGVPTDTQYF.

This clone was seen only a few times. The gene calls are TRBV7-8 and TRBJ2-7; 9 bases are shared with TRBD1. CDR3 length: 14 amino acids. After removal of 3 bases from V and 2 bases from J, the junction contained 2 bases not matched to a gene. Germline CDR1 and CDR2: SGHVS and FQNEAQ. The CDR3 spells CASSFGTGPYEQYF. CDR3 DNA sequence: TGTGCCAGCAGCTTCGGGACAGGGCCCTACGAGCAGTACTTC.

J is TRBJ2-7 and V is TRBV7-2, with 7 bases identical to TRBD1. The V gene's germline CDR1 is SGHTA and CDR2 FQGNSA. V lost 1 base and J lost 2; bases outside the gene matches: 2. This CDR3 contains 14 residues. The CDR3 here is CASSLGTGAYEQYF. The CDR3 DNA sequence: TGTGCCAGCAGCTTAGGGACAGGAGCCTACGAGCAGTACTTC.

The rearrangement joins TRBV5-1 to TRBJ2-3; weak D call: TRBD1 (6 bases). The CDR3 spans 15 residues. The ends were cut back, 0 bases at V and 5 bases at J, with 13 bases in the middle. The germline V gene encodes CDR1 SGHRS and CDR2 YFSETQ. DNA for the CDR3: TGCGCCAGCAGCTTGGACCAGGGGTTAGGAGATACGCAGTATTTT. It translates to CASSLDQGLGDTQYF. The variable domain in full, with the rest retrieved from reference TRBV5-1 and TRBJ2-3, is KAGVTQTPRYLIKTRGQQVTLSCSPISGHRSVSWYQQTPGQGLQFLFEYFSETQRNKGNFPGRFSGRQFSNSRSEMNVSTLELGDSALYLCASSLDQGLGDTQYFGPGTRLTVL.

This chain connects TRBV28 to TRBJ2-4; TRBD1 aligns across 7 bases. Per germline, CDR1 MDHEN and CDR2 SYDVKM. This CDR3 is built from 17 residues. V was pared by 2 bases and J by 1 base, with 8 bases of the junction left unmatched. The DNA for the CDR3 is TGTGCCAGCAGTTTACTCGGGGACAGTACGGCCAAAAACATTCAGTACTTC. Protein sequence: CASSLLGDSTAKNIQYF.

The chain joins TRBV7-2 to TRBJ2-3; possibly TRBD1 for D (5 bases). The V and J ends lost 7 bases and 2 bases respectively, with 10 bases between them. Germline V gene data show CDR1 as SGHTA and CDR2 as FQGNSA. The CDR3 is 13 amino acids. CDR3 DNA sequence: TGTGCCAGCACAGGGAACTACACAGATACGCAGTATTTT. Translation: CASTGNYTDTQYF.

V is TRBV29-1 and J is TRBJ2-3, with a possible D match to TRBD1 (5 bases). The CDR3 is 12 residues long. V lost 4 bases, J lost 4 bases, and 9 bases lay in between. Germline V lookup: CDR1 SQVTM, CDR2 ANQGSEA. The CDR3: CSVGQGADTQYF. For the CDR3, the DNA is TGCAGCGTTGGGCAGGGCGCAGATACGCAGTATTTT.

This rearrangement joins TRBV5-6 to TRBJ2-7, with 8 positions matching TRBD1. The germline V gene encodes CDR1 SGHDT and CDR2 YYEEEE. The CDR3 contains 14 residues. The V and J ends lost 0 bases and 6 bases, in that order; junction bases with no gene match: 5. The DNA of the CDR3 is TGTGCCAGCAGCTTGGTGGGCAGGGGGCTCGAGCAGTACTTC. Amino acid sequence: CASSLVGRGLEQYF. Based on the CDR3 plus reference TRBV5-6 and TRBJ2-7, the full variable domain is DAGVTQSPTHLIKTRGQQVTLRCSPKSGHDTVSWYQQALGQGPQFIFQYYEEEERQRGNFPDRFSGHQFPNYSSELNVNALLLGDSALYLCASSLVGRGLEQYFGPGTRLTVT.

This chain uses TRBV29-1 with TRBJ1-5; D is uncertain. The CDR3 is 13 residues long. V lost 0 bases, J lost 4 bases, and 7 bases lay in between. Per the germline V gene, CDR1 is SQVTM and CDR2 is ANQGSEA. The CDR3 DNA sequence: TGCAGCGTTGAAGATAACGCGAATCAGCCCCAGCATTTT. Translation gives CSVEDNANQPQHF. Together with reference TRBV29-1 and TRBJ1-5, the CDR3 gives the full variable domain: SAVISQKPSRDICQRGTSLTIQCQVDSQVTMMFWYRQQPGQSLTLIATANQGSEATYESGFVIDKFPISRPNLTFSTLTVSNMSPEDSSIYLCSVEDNANQPQHFGDGTRLSIL.

J is TRBJ2-1 and V is TRBV7-7; D possibly uses TRBD1 or TRBD2 (5 bases each). CDR1 and CDR2 from the germline V gene are SSHAT and FNYEAQ (reference sequence). The length of the CDR3 is 14 residues. V was shortened by 1 base and J by 6 bases, with 10 bases between the two germline ends. The CDR3 protein is CASSLDGAFNEQFF. The DNA for the CDR3 is TGTGCCAGCAGCTTAGACGGGGCTTTCAATGAGCAGTTCTTC. Variable domain in full (rest from reference TRBV7-7 and TRBJ2-1): GAGVSQSPRYKVTKRGQDVTLRCDPISSHATLYWYQQALGQGPEFLTYFNYEAQPDKSGLPSDRFSAERPEGSISTLTIQRTEQRDSAMYRCASSLDGAFNEQFFGPGTRLTVL.

This clone has just one count. The chain uses TRBV28 and TRBJ1-4, with D perhaps TRBD1 (6 bases). This CDR3 has 14 amino acids. The germline V gene has CDR1 MDHEN and CDR2 SYDVKM. The germline V and J ends were trimmed by 4 bases and 4 bases, with 10 bases remaining between them. The CDR3 DNA is TGTGCCAGCAGTTCTGGGACATTTAATGAAAAACTGTTTTTT. Encoded protein: CASSSGTFNEKLFF.

This clone was counted a few times. V and J are TRBV6-5 and TRBJ2-1, with D possibly being TRBD2 (6 bases). V was shortened by 6 bases and J by 9 bases, with 15 bases between the two germline ends. This CDR3 has 13 residues. Germline CDR1 and CDR2: MNHEY and SVGAGI. The CDR3 bases are TGTGCCAGCAGCTTCGGAGGGCGCGGTGAGCAGTTCTTC. It specifies CASSFGGRGEQFF.

The chain joins TRBV6-5 to TRBJ2-2; possibly TRBD1 or TRBD2 for D (6 bases each). V lost 7 bases to trimming and J lost 5 bases, with 14 bases between them. The CDR3 is 14 amino acids. CDR1 is MNHEY, CDR2 SVGAGI, per germline. The CDR3 nucleotides are TGTGCCAGCACTCGGGGGCCGGCGACCGGGGAGCTGTTTTTT. This gives the protein CASTRGPATGELFF.

The rearrangement uses TRBV7-8 and TRBJ1-1; 8 bases match TRBD1. V lost 0 bases, J lost 6 bases, and 9 bases stayed unmatched. Germline V gene sequence: CDR1 SGHVS, CDR2 FQNEAQ. The length of the CDR3 is 16 residues. The CDR3 DNA follows: TGTGCCAGCAGCTTAGCGGGGGGTCAGGGGGCTTCTGAAGCTTTCTTT. Translating gives CASSLAGGQGASEAFF.

The rearrangement joins TRBV5-1 to TRBJ2-7, with TRBD2 identical over 7 bases. The germline gives CDR1 SGHRS, CDR2 YFSETQ. With 0 bases clipped from V and 2 bases from J, the junction kept 5 bases outside the gene matches. The CDR3 runs to 15 residues. The CDR3 protein is CASSLDGRSTYEQYF. CDR3 nucleotide sequence: TGCGCCAGCAGCTTGGACGGGAGGTCCACCTACGAGCAGTACTTC.

This sequence joins TRBV5-4 and TRBJ2-2; TRBD2 agrees at 14 bases. Germline lookup yields CDR1 SGHNT and CDR2 YYREEE (reference sequence). V dropped 2 bases and J dropped 6; count of bases not matched to a gene: 3. The CDR3 is 16 residues long. In DNA, the CDR3 is TGTGCCAGCAGCTTTATGGGACTAGCGGGAGCCGGGGAGCTGTTTTTT. Amino acid sequence: CASSFMGLAGAGELFF.

V and J are TRBV7-2 and TRBJ1-3; a possible D gene is TRBD1 (6 bases). Looked up from germline, CDR1 is SGHTA and CDR2 is FQGNSA. V was shortened by 1 base and J by 4 bases, with 11 bases between the two germline ends. The CDR3 extends over 15 amino acids. CDR3 amino acids: CASSLGGGSGNTIYF. The CDR3 DNA reads as TGTGCCAGCAGCTTAGGAGGGGGATCCGGAAACACCATATATTTT.